This T cell receptor (beta chain) was recovered during a study of blood T cell repertoires in COVID-19. Sequencing was performed with immunoSEQ multiplex PCR; in TCRdb, only in-frame clones are kept and a portion is missing. This table holds about 150,000 clones, around 88% found once. CDR1 is LNHDA, CDR2 SQIVND, per germline (reference sequence). The CDR3 contains 14 residues. V was shortened by 6 bases and J by 4 bases, with 13 bases between the two germline ends. The sequenced sample was peripheral blood. The chain employs TRBV19 and TRBJ1-3; D perhaps matches TRBD1 (5 bases). The TCR originated in a man aged 55 to 70 with active or convalescent COVID-19. The CDR3 loop is CASRVTGGGNTIYF. The CDR3 nucleotides are TGTGCCAGTAGAGTAACAGGTGGCGGAAACACCATATATTTT.